The 13 T cell receptor beta chains listed next were all sequenced from one sample in a study of blood T cell repertoires in COVID-19. Assay: immunoSEQ multiplex PCR; the TCRdb copy retains only in-frame clones and omits some. The table lists around 250,000 clones, 80% to 90% of them singletons. The sample was PBMCs or T cells enriched from blood (not recorded which). Source of these receptors: a woman between 50 and 59 years old who had recovered from COVID-19.

The CDR3 protein is CASSSGQGSTGELFF. The DNA for the CDR3 is TGCGCCAGCAGCTCGGGACAGGGGTCGACCGGGGAGCTGTTTTTT. The chain is built from TRBV5-1 and TRBJ2-2; 10 bases align to TRBD1. Germline assignment: CDR1 SGHRS and CDR2 YFSETQ. The V and J ends lost 3 bases and 5 bases, in that order; junction bases with no gene match: 4. CDR3 length: 15 residues.

J is TRBJ1-3 and V is TRBV5-1; D remains ambiguous. The CDR3 extends over 14 amino acids. Germline CDR1 and CDR2: SGHRS and YFSETQ. The ends were cut back, 3 bases at V and 0 bases at J, with 7 bases in the middle. The CDR3 region has the DNA TGCGCCAGCAGCTACTCTTCCTCTGGAAACACCATATATTTT. Encoded protein: CASSYSSSGNTIYF.

J is TRBJ2-4 and V is TRBV4-1; D is unclear. The CDR3 is made up of 14 amino acids. V was clipped by 4 bases and J by 9 bases, with 16 bases between them. Germline V gene sequence: CDR1 MGHRA, CDR2 YSYEKL. The CDR3 bases are TGCGCCAGCAGCCCACTTTACTTGAGTAGCATTCAGTACTTC. It translates to CASSPLYLSSIQYF.

The chain carries TRBV3-1 (or the pseudogene TRBV3-2) and TRBJ1-2, with 12 positions matching TRBD1. Trimming at V came to 4 bases and at J to 7 bases, leaving 7 bases not matched to a gene. This CDR3 region has 15 residues. The V gene's germline CDR1 is LGHDT and CDR2 YNNKEL (reference sequence). CDR3 region: CASSPRDRGQVGYTF. The DNA for the CDR3 is TGTGCCAGCAGCCCCCGGGACAGGGGGCAGGTTGGCTACACCTTC.

In the case of this clone: This sample also contains other DNA sequences that code for the same CDR3. The chain joins TRBV18 to TRBJ1-3; D gene ambiguous. The V gene's germline CDR1 is KGHSH and CDR2 LQKENI. Trimming left V 0 bases short and J 0 bases short, with 6 bases between. The CDR3 sequence is 15 residues long. CDR3 coding DNA: TGTGCCAGCTCACCACCGAGTTCCTCTGGAAACACCATATATTTT. Translation: CASSPPSSSGNTIYF.

J is TRBJ2-4 and V is TRBV29-1; D is perhaps TRBD1 (6 bases). CDR1 and CDR2 from the germline V gene are SQVTM and ANQGSEA. The CDR3 is 14 residues long. Trimming took 0 bases from V and 9 from J, leaving 15 bases between them. For the CDR3, the DNA is TGCAGCGTTGAAGATGGGGGCTCTGGAAGCATTCAGTACTTC. Protein: CSVEDGGSGSIQYF.

The rearrangement joins TRBV3-1 (or the pseudogene TRBV3-2) to TRBJ1-1; TRBD1 is a possible D gene (5 bases). The CDR3 sequence is 16 residues long. Germline CDR1 is LGHDT and CDR2 is YNNKEL (reference sequence). The V end lost 2 bases, the J end lost 1 base, and 14 bases lay between the germline ends. The CDR3 nucleotides read TGTGCCAGCAGCCAATGGGGGGGAAGTAGGAACACTGAAGCTTTCTTT. Protein product: CASSQWGGSRNTEAFF.

The gene calls are TRBV12-5 and TRBJ1-2; unclear D gene. Per the germline V gene, CDR1 is LGHNT and CDR2 is FRNRAP. The CDR3 runs 13 residues. Trimming left V 5 bases short and J 8 bases short, with 15 bases between. The CDR3 DNA is TGTGCTAGTGGTCTCCCGCGGGTGGGCGGCTACACCTTC. Translated, it gives CASGLPRVGGYTF.

The chain uses TRBV6-5 and TRBJ2-7; 11 bases map to TRBD2. Germline V lookup: CDR1 MNHEY, CDR2 SVGAGI. This CDR3 has 13 residues. The J segment lost 4 bases and the V segment lost 7 bases, leaving 3 bases of the junction unmatched. The CDR3 DNA is TGTGCCAGCAAACTAGCGGGAGCTTACGAGCAGTACTTC. Protein: CASKLAGAYEQYF.

The chain links TRBV7-9 to TRBJ1-1; maybe TRBD1 (5 bases). The V gene's germline CDR1 is SEHNR and CDR2 FQNEAQ (reference sequence). V lost 0 bases and J 4 bases, leaving 12 bases between the germline ends. The CDR3 covers 15 residues. In DNA, the CDR3 is TGTGCCAGCAGCTTAGCGGCAGGGCTGGTCACTGAAGCTTTCTTT. It specifies CASSLAAGLVTEAFF.

This clone was detected once. This chain connects TRBV28 to TRBJ1-4; a possible D gene is TRBD1 (5 bases). Looked up from germline, CDR1 is MDHEN and CDR2 is SYDVKM. V lost 5 bases to trimming and J lost 10 bases, with 14 bases between them. The CDR3 has 13 residues. The CDR3 loop is CASSPDTLGKLFF. DNA of the CDR3: TGTGCCAGCAGTCCGGACACTTTAGGAAAACTGTTTTTT.

The chain carries TRBV11-2 and TRBJ2-1; unclear D gene. CDR1 is SGHAT, CDR2 FQNNGV, per germline. The CDR3 extends over 15 amino acids. The germline V and J ends were trimmed by 4 bases and 0 bases, with 10 bases remaining between them. The CDR3 here is CASSSLSGSYNEQFF. The CDR3 DNA reads as TGTGCCAGCAGCTCGCTATCGGGCTCCTACAATGAGCAGTTCTTC. Filled out from reference TRBV11-2 and TRBJ2-1, the complete variable domain reads EAGVAQSPRYKIIEKRQSVAFWCNPISGHATLYWYQQILGQGPKLLIQFQNNGVVDDSQLPKDRFSAERLKGVDSTLKIQPAKLEDSAVYLCASSSLSGSYNEQFFGPGTRLTVL.

V and J are TRBV4-2 and TRBJ2-7, with 10 bases that match TRBD2. The CDR3 loop spans 15 amino acids. Trimming at V came to 3 bases and at J to 7 bases, leaving 9 bases not matched to a gene. From germline, CDR1 is LGHNA and CDR2 YNFKEQ. CDR3 in amino acids: CASSQGAGGPQEQYF. CDR3 nucleotide sequence: TGTGCCAGCAGCCAGGGAGCGGGAGGGCCTCAAGAGCAGTACTTC.